A single sample gave rise to the 25 T cell receptor beta chains below, sequenced in a study of OX40 agonist ivuxolimab in advanced cancers. Sequencing used immunoSEQ multiplex PCR; TCRdb keeps in-frame clones, though not all of them. The repertoire holds tens of thousands of clones, with roughly three quarters as singletons. This sample comprised CD4+ or CD8+ T cells sorted from blood, obtained in a trial of the OX40 agonist ivuxolimab. The receptors derive from an adult with an advanced solid tumor such as melanoma, head and neck, liver or kidney cancer.

The rearrangement joins TRBV2 to TRBJ1-2, with a possible D match to TRBD1 (5 bases). Germline values: CDR1 SNHLY, CDR2 FYNNEI. Between the trimmed V and J ends, which lost 3 bases and 8 bases, there was a span of 7 bases. The length of the CDR3 is 11 residues. Here the CDR3 reads CASSERGGYTF. The DNA of the CDR3 is TGTGCCAGCAGTGAGAGGGGAGGCTACACCTTC.

The V call is TRBV9, the J call TRBJ1-2, with a possible D match to TRBD1 (6 bases). The germline CDR1 and CDR2 sequences are SGDLS and YYNGEE. Trimming left V 0 bases short and J 7 bases short, with 16 bases between. This CDR3 spans 15 amino acids. The CDR3 coding sequence is TGTGCCAGCAGCGTAGCAGGGGACCTAATAGGTGGCTACACCTTC. Residues: CASSVAGDLIGGYTF.

This chain uses TRBV6-1 with TRBJ1-6, with 7 bases aligning to TRBD1. Germline CDR1 MNHNS, CDR2 SASEGT. Trimming at V came to 5 bases and at J to 8 bases, leaving 9 bases not matched to a gene. The CDR3 contains 15 residues. CDR3 in amino acids: CASSLTGTADSPLHF. CDR3 DNA sequence: TGTGCCAGCAGTTTAACCGGGACAGCCGATTCACCCCTCCACTTT.

This clone has just a few counts. The rearrangement links TRBV25-1 to TRBJ1-6; D remains ambiguous. This CDR3 comprises 15 residues. V was cut by 3 bases and J by 2 bases, with 8 bases left in between. Germline-derived CDR1 and CDR2 are MGHDK and SYGVNS. This CDR3 is CASSDPQTYNSPLHF. CDR3 DNA sequence: TGTGCCAGCAGTGACCCACAGACCTATAATTCACCCCTCCACTTT.

The chain links TRBV7-3 to TRBJ2-2; D is perhaps TRBD2 (5 bases). The CDR3 runs to 13 residues. The V and J ends lost 5 bases and 4 bases respectively, with 8 bases between them. Germline CDR1 and CDR2: SGHTA and FQGTGA. The CDR3 reads CASSESGTGELFF. CDR3 sequence (DNA): TGTGCCAGCAGCGAAAGCGGCACCGGGGAGCTGTTTTTT.

The V gene is TRBV6-5, the J gene TRBJ1-6; D unclear. Germline V gene sequence: CDR1 MNHEY, CDR2 SVGAGI. V lost 2 bases, J lost 5 bases, and 10 bases lay in between. The CDR3 is 15 amino acids. CDR3 protein: CASSYGRQDNSPLHF. CDR3 coding DNA: TGTGCCAGCAGTTACGGTCGCCAGGATAATTCACCCCTCCACTTT.

The V and J genes are TRBV7-3 and TRBJ2-1; 10 bases fit TRBD1. In germline, CDR1 is SGHTA, CDR2 FQGTGA. The V segment lost 5 bases and the J segment 4 bases; nucleotides outside the gene matches: 8. CDR3 length: 16 amino acids. The CDR3 region has the DNA TGTGCCAGCAGCCGCCCGGGACAGGGGAAATACAATGAGCAGTTCTTC. It translates to CASSRPGQGKYNEQFF.

The chain couples TRBV10-1 to TRBJ2-3, with 7 bases aligning to TRBD2. CDR1 and CDR2 (germline): WNHNN, SYGVQD (reference sequence). After removal of 9 bases from V and 1 base from J, the junction contained 7 bases not matched to a gene. This CDR3 has 14 residues. As DNA, the CDR3 is TGCGCCAGTCCCCTCGCGGGGGGCACAGATACGCAGTATTTT. Amino acid sequence: CASPLAGGTDTQYF.

The chain is built from TRBV7-2 and TRBJ2-2; weak D call: TRBD2 (6 bases). Germline V gene sequence: CDR1 SGHTA, CDR2 FQGNSA. V was cut by 5 bases and J by 2 bases, with 24 bases left in between. This CDR3 contains 19 residues. The CDR3 DNA reads as TGTGCCAGCAGCCCCCGTCGGGGCGGGGTCCGATTAAACACCGGGGAGCTGTTTTTT. Its protein is CASSPRRGGVRLNTGELFF.

By frequency in the sample, this clone is medium-sized (0.01 to 0.1%). V is TRBV9 and J is TRBJ1-3, with D tentatively TRBD1 (5 bases). V was shortened by 4 bases and J by 0 bases, with 17 bases between the two germline ends. The CDR3 is 17 amino acids. The V gene's germline CDR1 is SGDLS and CDR2 YYNGEE. As DNA, the CDR3 is TGTGCCAGCAGCTTAGGTCCGACAGCTCTCTCTGGAAACACCATATATTTT. It is translated as CASSLGPTALSGNTIYF. Combining the CDR3 with reference TRBV9 and TRBJ1-3 gives the whole variable domain DSGVTQTPKHLITATGQRVTLRCSPRSGDLSVYWYQQSLDQGLQFLIQYYNGEERAKGNILERFSAQQFPDLHSELNLSSLELGDSALYFCASSLGPTALSGNTIYFGEGSWLTVV.

The rearrangement links TRBV5-5 to TRBJ1-5; 11 bases are a match to TRBD1. The J segment lost 5 bases and the V segment lost 3 bases, leaving 1 base of the junction unmatched. The CDR3 has 14 amino acids. Germline CDR1 SGHKS, CDR2 YYEKEE (reference sequence). The CDR3, as DNA: TGTGCCAGCAGCTGGACAGGGGGCGATCAGCCCCAGCATTTT. Translating it yields CASSWTGGDQPQHF.

V gene TRBV4-2 combines with J gene TRBJ1-4; TRBD1 matches 7 bases. The CDR3 runs 13 residues. From germline, CDR1 is LGHNA and CDR2 YNFKEQ. V trimming: 4 bases; J trimming: 12 bases; junction bases outside the gene matches: 8. The CDR3, as DNA: TGTGCCAGCAGCCGGGACAGCAATGAGGAACTGTTTTTT. Translating gives CASSRDSNEELFF.

The chain recombines TRBV7-9 with TRBJ2-3; TRBD1 matches at 9 bases. The junction had 5 bases not matched to a gene; V was cut back by 5 bases and J by 2 bases. Germline V lookup: CDR1 SEHNR, CDR2 FQNEAQ (reference sequence). The CDR3 is 15 residues long. Here the CDR3 DNA reads TGTGCCAGCAGCAGCCGGGACAGGGCCACAGATACGCAGTATTTT. The encoded protein is CASSSRDRATDTQYF.

V is TRBV4-3 and J is TRBJ1-2, with D unresolved. The CDR3 is 14 amino acids. V was clipped by 0 bases and J by 6 bases, with 11 bases between them. CDR1 LGHNA and CDR2 YSLEER come from the germline V gene. CDR3 in DNA: TGCGCCAGCAGCCAAGAAGGCGGGCGCAATGGCTACACCTTC. It codes for CASSQEGGRNGYTF.

The chain combines TRBV7-9 with TRBJ2-5; 7 bases match TRBD2. The ends lost 4 bases at V and 3 bases at J; junction bases unmatched: 11. The CDR3 length is 16 residues. The germline CDR1 and CDR2 sequences are SEHNR and FQNEAQ (reference sequence). CDR3 in amino acids: CASSSILGGFEETQYF. Here the CDR3 DNA reads TGTGCCAGCAGCTCCATTTTGGGGGGGTTTGAAGAGACCCAGTACTTC.

The J gene is TRBJ1-6, the V gene TRBV6-1; weak D call: TRBD1 (5 bases). This CDR3 contains 15 residues. Trimming cost V 7 bases and J 7 bases, with 17 bases left between them. Germline loops: CDR1 MNHNS, CDR2 SASEGT. The CDR3 spells CASMGGFRENSPLHF. As DNA, the CDR3 is TGTGCCAGCATGGGGGGTTTTAGGGAGAATTCACCCCTCCACTTT.

This clone was seen a few times. V usage is TRBV30 and J usage is TRBJ1-2; a weak D match, TRBD1 (6 bases). The CDR3 covers 15 residues. The V end lost 5 bases, the J end lost 5 bases, and 21 bases lay between the germline ends. Germline V gene data show CDR1 as GTSNPN and CDR2 as SVGIG (reference sequence). CDR3 in amino acids: CAWGNPTGQVYGYTF. As DNA, the CDR3 is TGTGCCTGGGGTAATCCAACGGGACAAGTATATGGCTACACCTTC.

The V call is TRBV21-1, the J call TRBJ1-5; the tabulated D call, TRBD1, remains unverified against the DNA. TRBV21-1 is annotated as a pseudogene. The CDR3 is made up of 15 amino acids. The CDR3 region is CASSKVAGANQPQHF. CDR3 bases: TGTGCCAGCAGCAAAGTTGCAGGGGCCAATCAGCCCCAGCATTTT.

This clone was seen a single time. J is TRBJ1-1 and V is TRBV12-5; D unclear. The germline V gene encodes CDR1 LGHNT and CDR2 FRNRAP. There are 11 residues in the CDR3. V was shortened by 7 bases and J by 4 bases, with 7 bases between the two germline ends. The chain's CDR3 is CASEGVTEAFF. The CDR3 DNA is TGTGCTAGTGAAGGAGTCACTGAAGCTTTCTTT. Complete variable domain (other parts from reference TRBV12-5 and TRBJ1-1): DARVTQTPRHKVTEMGQEVTMRCQPILGHNTVFWYRQTMMQGLELLAYFRNRAPLDDSGMPKDRFSAEMPDATLATLKIQPSEPRDSAVYFCASEGVTEAFFGQGTRLTVV.

This chain joins TRBV5-4 and TRBJ1-2; the D is unclear. The CDR3 spans 14 residues. Germline CDR1 is SGHNT and CDR2 is YYREEE (reference sequence). V lost 0 bases and J 1 base, leaving 7 bases between the germline ends. The CDR3 nucleotides are TGTGCCAGCAGCTTGGACCGAAATAACTATGGCTACACCTTC. The encoded protein is CASSLDRNNYGYTF.

The chain recombines TRBV7-2 with TRBJ2-7, with TRBD2 identical over 8 bases. The CDR3 spans 16 residues. Germline CDR1 and CDR2: SGHTA and FQGNSA. Germline trimming cut 0 bases from V and 3 bases from J; bases unmatched to any gene: 7. The CDR3 spells CASSLAYASGLYEQYF. The CDR3 nucleotides read TGTGCCAGCAGCTTAGCGTATGCTAGCGGGCTCTACGAGCAGTACTTC.

This clone is a singleton in its sample. The chain couples TRBV6-6 to TRBJ1-1; D not resolved. The CDR3 sequence is 13 residues long. Trimming stripped 6 bases from V and 2 bases from J, with 10 bases between. Germline loops: CDR1 MNHNY, CDR2 SVGAGI (reference sequence). For the CDR3, the DNA is TGTGCCAGCAGGGGTCAGGACAACACTGAAGCTTTCTTT. This translates into CASRGQDNTEAFF.

The rearrangement joins TRBV6-5 to TRBJ2-7; a possible D gene is TRBD2 (5 bases). Germline V gene data show CDR1 as MNHEY and CDR2 as SVGAGI. V was shortened by 6 bases and J by 3 bases, with 12 bases between the two germline ends. This CDR3 is 13 amino acids long. CDR3 DNA: TGTGCCAGCAGCCCGGGGAGTTTCTACGAGCAGTACTTC. It encodes CASSPGSFYEQYF.

The chain couples TRBV4-2 to TRBJ1-1; D gene ambiguous. CDR1 and CDR2 (germline): LGHNA, YNFKEQ. This CDR3 spans 15 amino acids. The germline V and J ends were trimmed by 0 bases and 4 bases, with 12 bases remaining between them. The CDR3 reads CASSQEGTLGTEAFF. The CDR3 nucleotides are TGTGCCAGCAGCCAAGAAGGAACCTTGGGCACTGAAGCTTTCTTT.

The chain combines TRBV18 with TRBJ2-7; 7 bases map to TRBD1. The trim removed 2 bases at V and 1 base at J, leaving 2 bases unmatched. Germline V lookup: CDR1 KGHSH, CDR2 LQKENI. The CDR3 has 14 amino acids. The CDR3 DNA reads as TGTGCCAGCTCACCAGAACAGGGGTCCTACGAGCAGTACTTC. Residues: CASSPEQGSYEQYF.